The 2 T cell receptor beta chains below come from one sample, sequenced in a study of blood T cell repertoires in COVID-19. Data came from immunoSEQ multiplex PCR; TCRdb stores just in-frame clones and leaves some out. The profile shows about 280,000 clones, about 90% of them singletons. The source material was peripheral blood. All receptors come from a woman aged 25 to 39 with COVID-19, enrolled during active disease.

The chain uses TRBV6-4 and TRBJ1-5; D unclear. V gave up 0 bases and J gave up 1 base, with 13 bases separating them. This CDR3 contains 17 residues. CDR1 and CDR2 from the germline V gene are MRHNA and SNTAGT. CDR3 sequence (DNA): TGTGCCAGCAGTGACTCGGCGGCTGACGAGAGCAATCAGCCCCAGCATTTT. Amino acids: CASSDSAADESNQPQHF.

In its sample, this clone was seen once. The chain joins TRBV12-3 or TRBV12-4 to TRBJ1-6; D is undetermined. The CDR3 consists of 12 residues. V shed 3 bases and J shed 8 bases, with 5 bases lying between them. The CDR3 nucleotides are TGTGCCAGCAGTTTCCAGGATTCACCCCTCCACTTT. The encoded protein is CASSFQDSPLHF.